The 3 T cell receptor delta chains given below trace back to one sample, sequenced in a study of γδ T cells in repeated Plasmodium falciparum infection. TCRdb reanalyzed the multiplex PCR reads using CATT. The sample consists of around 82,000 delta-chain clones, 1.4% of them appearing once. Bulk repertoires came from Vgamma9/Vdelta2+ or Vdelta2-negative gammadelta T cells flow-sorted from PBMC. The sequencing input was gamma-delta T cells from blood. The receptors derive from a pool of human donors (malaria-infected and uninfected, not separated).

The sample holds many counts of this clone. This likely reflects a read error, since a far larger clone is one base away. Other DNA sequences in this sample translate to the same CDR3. The CDR3 here is CACDTAGVLRYTDKLIF. The CDR3 nucleotides read TGTGCCTGTGACACCGCCGGGGTTCTCCGGTACACCGATAAGCTCATCTTT. The rearrangement uses TRDV2 and TRDJ1; D ambiguous. The CDR3 loop spans 17 amino acids. Looked up from germline, CDR1 is GEAIGNYY and CDR2 is EKD.

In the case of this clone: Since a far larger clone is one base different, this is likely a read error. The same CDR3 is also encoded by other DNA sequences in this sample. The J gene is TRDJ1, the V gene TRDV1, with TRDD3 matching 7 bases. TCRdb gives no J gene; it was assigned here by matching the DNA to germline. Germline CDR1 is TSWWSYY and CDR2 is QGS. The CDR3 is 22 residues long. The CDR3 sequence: CALGAHKTSLRTGARGTDKLIF. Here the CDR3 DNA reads TGTGCCCTTGGGGCCCATAAAACTTCCCTACGTACTGGGGCAAGGGGCACCGATAAACTCATCTTT.

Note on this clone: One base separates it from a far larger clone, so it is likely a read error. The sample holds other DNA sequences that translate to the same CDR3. CDR3 in amino acids: CACDTGLPQNTGTRLSWDTRQMFF. The CDR3 coding sequence is TGCGCCTGTGACACCGGTCTTCCTCAAAATACTGGGACCAGACTCTCCTGGGACACCCGACAGATGTTTTTC. The J gene is TRDJ3, the V gene TRDV2; D might be TRDD2 or TRDD3, each matching 6 bases. Here the J gene was assigned by germline matching of the DNA, as TCRdb has none. The CDR3 is 24 residues long. Germline CDR1 and CDR2: GEAIGNYY and EKD.